The 18 T cell receptor beta chains below all came from one sample that was sequenced in a study of T-cell memory formation after mild COVID-19. TCRdb re-analysed the 5' RACE reads in MiXCR, keeping a single row per CDR3 protein. Of approximately 51,000 distinct CDR3 sequences listed, roughly 9% were seen once; the top ten hold about 12%. Sequencing input: PBMCs or a T cell subset sorted from them (not recorded which). These receptors were taken from an adult woman who had mild COVID-19 (a few samples of this study predate the infection). Cell type and time point are not known.

This clonotype appeared many times. This chain joins TRBV7-3 and TRBJ2-1, with a possible D match to TRBD1 (6 bases). CDR3 length: 14 amino acids. V was trimmed by 5 bases and J by 8 bases, leaving 16 bases between them. Germline loops: CDR1 SGHTA, CDR2 FQGTGA. The CDR3 DNA sequence: TGTGCCAGCAGCAGCCTCCACAGGGTCGATGAGCAGTTCTTC. Translated: CASSSLHRVDEQFF.

This clonotype has only a few counts. The chain has TRBV7-2 and TRBJ2-1, with D unclear. The CDR3 runs 13 residues. Germline values: CDR1 SGHTA, CDR2 FQGNSA. V gave up 1 base and J gave up 5 bases, with 6 bases separating them. This CDR3 reads CASSLDRNNEQFF. The CDR3 region has the DNA TGTGCCAGCAGCTTAGACAGAAACAATGAGCAGTTCTTC.

The rearrangement links TRBV7-9 to TRBJ2-3; no definite D call. CDR3 length equals 15 residues. Germline V CDR1 and CDR2: SEHNR, FQNEAQ (reference sequence). V was pared by 0 bases and J by 0 bases, with 7 bases between. Here the CDR3 DNA reads TGTGCCAGCAGCTTAGCGGGGTTTAGCACAGATACGCAGTATTTT. Translated: CASSLAGFSTDTQYF.

J is TRBJ1-5 and V is TRBV12-3 or TRBV12-4, with D unclear. The CDR3 length is 12 residues. V was shortened by 5 bases and J by 6 bases, with 8 bases between the two germline ends. In nucleotides, the CDR3 is TGTGCCAGCAGTGTAGGAGGTCAGCCCCAGCATTTT. Translation: CASSVGGQPQHF.

The chain joins TRBV7-2 to TRBJ1-1; a weak D match, TRBD1 (5 bases). The ends were cut back, 4 bases at V and 4 bases at J, with 19 bases in the middle. This CDR3 has 16 residues. Germline values: CDR1 SGHTA, CDR2 FQGNSA. The CDR3 nucleotides are TGTGCCAGCAGCTGGGACCGGGACCGTGGACGCACTGAAGCTTTCTTT. Its protein product is CASSWDRDRGRTEAFF.

This clonotype showed up just a few times. V gene TRBV7-9 combines with J gene TRBJ1-6; the match to TRBD1 covers 7 bases. The CDR3 is 17 residues long. Germline assignment: CDR1 SEHNR and CDR2 FQNEAQ (reference sequence). V shed 4 bases and J 0 bases; nucleotides not matched to a gene: 6. The CDR3 nucleotides are TGTGCCAGCAGCTCTAACCGGGACAGCTCCTATAATTCACCCCTCCACTTT. It specifies CASSSNRDSSYNSPLHF. Drawing the rest from reference TRBV7-9 and TRBJ1-6, the complete variable domain is DTGVSQNPRHKITKRGQNVTFRCDPISEHNRLYWYRQTLGQGPEFLTYFQNEAQLEKSRLLSDRFSAERPKGSFSTLEIQRTEQGDSAMYLCASSSNRDSSYNSPLHFGNGTRLTVT.

The chain uses TRBV4-1 and TRBJ1-1, with D maybe TRBD1 (6 bases). CDR1 and CDR2 from the germline V gene are MGHRA and YSYEKL. V was pared by 4 bases and J by 1 base, with 13 bases between. The CDR3 covers 15 residues. CDR3 sequence (DNA): TGCGCCAGCAGCCCCAGGGGTCTACCGAACACTGAAGCTTTCTTT. It codes for CASSPRGLPNTEAFF.

This clonotype was recorded a few times. This chain uses TRBV6-2 or TRBV6-3 with TRBJ2-3; weak D call: TRBD1 (6 bases). V gave up 7 bases and J gave up 2 bases, with 16 bases separating them. CDR1 and CDR2 (germline): MNHEY, SVGEGT. CDR3 size: 15 residues. The CDR3 protein is CASNPRDTATDTQYF. DNA of the CDR3: TGTGCCAGCAACCCCCGGGACACCGCCACAGATACGCAGTATTTT.

The J gene is TRBJ1-3, the V gene TRBV7-2, with 9 bases matching TRBD1. This CDR3 has 14 residues. The V and J ends lost 3 bases and 4 bases, in that order; junction bases with no gene match: 1. Germline loops: CDR1 SGHTA, CDR2 FQGNSA. The CDR3 protein is CASSFTGGGNTIYF. Here the CDR3 DNA reads TGTGCCAGCAGCTTTACAGGGGGCGGAAACACCATATATTTT. The whole variable domain, remainder taken from reference TRBV7-2 and TRBJ1-3, is GAGVSQSPSNKVTEKGKDVELRCDPISGHTALYWYRQSLGQGLEFLIYFQGNSAPDKSGLPSDRFSAERTGGSVSTLTIQRTQQEDSAVYLCASSFTGGGNTIYFGEGSWLTVV.

This chain links TRBV29-1 with TRBJ2-3; D not resolved. V shed 2 bases and J shed 6 bases, with 9 bases lying between them. Germline CDR1 SQVTM, CDR2 ANQGSEA. The CDR3 is 12 amino acids. CDR3 region: CSVETPRDTQYF. CDR3 sequence (DNA): TGCAGCGTTGAAACGCCGAGGGATACGCAGTATTTT.

The rearrangement uses TRBV2 and TRBJ2-3; possibly TRBD2 for D (5 bases). V gave up 7 bases and J gave up 0 bases, with 14 bases separating them. The length of the CDR3 is 15 residues. Germline V lookup: CDR1 SNHLY, CDR2 FYNNEI. CDR3 in DNA: TGTGCCAGCACGTCGAGGAGGTCTAGCACAGATACGCAGTATTTT. Its translation is CASTSRRSSTDTQYF.

This chain uses TRBV7-6 with TRBJ1-4; 10 bases are shared with TRBD1. Looked up from germline, CDR1 is SGHVS and CDR2 is FNYEAQ. The CDR3 runs to 15 residues. J was trimmed by 7 bases and V by 0 bases; bases with no gene match: 2. The CDR3 spells CASSLAGTGVEKLFF. The CDR3 DNA reads as TGTGCCAGCAGCTTAGCGGGGACAGGGGTTGAAAAACTGTTTTTT.

This clonotype appeared a few times. The chain carries TRBV2 and TRBJ1-1; D remains ambiguous. The CDR3 is 13 amino acids. Germline V gene sequence: CDR1 SNHLY, CDR2 FYNNEI. The V gene lost 7 bases and the J gene lost 1 base, with 10 bases spanning the gap. This CDR3 is CASTGSPNTEAFF. The DNA for the CDR3 is TGTGCCAGCACTGGCAGTCCGAACACTGAAGCTTTCTTT.

This clonotype was seen repeatedly, ten times or more. The V call is TRBV5-1, the J call TRBJ2-5; tentatively, D is TRBD1 (6 bases). Germline loops: CDR1 SGHRS, CDR2 YFSETQ. With 0 bases removed from V and 5 bases from J, the gap between germline ends came to 14 bases. The CDR3 length is 15 residues. DNA of the CDR3: TGCGCCAGCAGCTTGGAGATTGGGGGCATGGAGACCCAGTACTTC. Translation gives CASSLEIGGMETQYF.

The chain recombines TRBV7-2 with TRBJ2-3; D possibly corresponds to TRBD2 (5 bases). Trimming shortened V by 5 bases and J by 6 bases, and 18 bases separated the two germline ends. Per the germline V gene, CDR1 is SGHTA and CDR2 is FQGNSA. The CDR3 runs 15 residues. The CDR3 here is CASSQEAGTGDTQYF. In nucleotides, the CDR3 is TGTGCCAGCAGCCAAGAGGCGGGTACGGGGGATACGCAGTATTTT.

The rearrangement links TRBV7-9 to TRBJ1-1, with 7 bases lining up with TRBD1. The ends lost 4 bases at V and 5 bases at J; junction bases unmatched: 16. This CDR3 spans 17 amino acids. The V gene's germline CDR1 is SEHNR and CDR2 FQNEAQ (reference sequence). The CDR3 loop is CASSSGQVSAAGTEAFF. The CDR3 nucleotides are TGTGCCAGCAGCTCAGGACAGGTTAGTGCCGCAGGGACTGAAGCTTTCTTT.

CDR3 residues: CASSYSTGSRSNYGYTF. CDR3 DNA: TGTGCCAGCAGTTACTCTACAGGGAGCCGAAGTAACTATGGCTACACCTTC. V is TRBV6-6 and J is TRBJ1-2, with a possible D match to TRBD1 (6 bases). This CDR3 region has 17 residues. Germline V gives CDR1 MNHNY, CDR2 SVGAGI (reference sequence). Trimming took off 0 bases at V and 1 base at J, with 15 bases between the two ends.

This clonotype was detected a few times. This chain joins TRBV7-2 and TRBJ1-6; perhaps TRBD1 as D (6 bases). V was cut by 0 bases and J by 9 bases, with 15 bases left in between. Germline CDR1 is SGHTA and CDR2 is FQGNSA. The CDR3 is 16 amino acids. The CDR3 sequence: CASSLAGTPMGSPLHF. In nucleotides, the CDR3 is TGTGCCAGCAGCTTAGCGGGGACACCCATGGGTTCACCCCTCCACTTT.